The 9 T cell receptor beta chains below all came from one sample that was sequenced in a study of T cell responses to AZD1222 COVID-19 vaccine. Repertoires were generated with immunoSEQ multiplex PCR, while TCRdb's copy carries only in-frame clones and drops some. The data hold under 200,000 clones, with approximately 94% observed a single time. The sequences come from peripheral blood, collected 28 days after the second dose of the MenACWY control vaccine. The receptors were sampled from an adult who received the MenACWY meningococcal vaccine as a control.

The chain is built from TRBV7-2 and TRBJ2-1, with D maybe TRBD1 (7 bases). In germline, CDR1 is SGHTA, CDR2 FQGNSA. The CDR3 covers 13 residues. The V and J ends lost 10 bases and 3 bases respectively, with 13 bases between them. The CDR3 sequence is CAMGGQSYNEQFF. The DNA for the CDR3 is TGTGCCATGGGGGGACAGAGCTACAATGAGCAGTTCTTC.

The chain is built from TRBV28 and TRBJ2-3; 12 positions agree with TRBD2. J gave up 2 bases and V 0 bases, and 21 bases lay outside the gene matches. CDR3 size: 23 residues. Germline V gene data show CDR1 as MDHEN and CDR2 as SYDVKM. The DNA of the CDR3 is TGTGCCAGCAGTTTATGGTGGATGAGGTTGGGGGTCGCTAGCGGGAGGGACACAGATACGCAGTATTTT. Translating gives CASSLWWMRLGVASGRDTDTQYF.

The CDR3 protein is CAWSAGQGIVSNQPQHF. In DNA form, the CDR3 reads TGTGCCTGGAGTGCGGGACAGGGGATCGTTAGCAATCAGCCCCAGCATTTT. The V call is TRBV30, the J call TRBJ1-5, with 10 bases identical to TRBD1. The germline gives CDR1 GTSNPN, CDR2 SVGIG (reference sequence). V was pared by 1 base and J by 0 bases, with 6 bases of the junction left unmatched. The CDR3 extends over 17 amino acids.

The rearrangement joins TRBV2 to TRBJ2-2, with D unclear. Germline-derived CDR1 and CDR2 are SNHLY and FYNNEI. The ends were cut back, 6 bases at V and 3 bases at J, with 14 bases in the middle. This CDR3 contains 15 residues. CDR3 in DNA: TGTGCCAGCAGCCAGGACGGGCTAGACACCGGGGAGCTGTTTTTT. Encoded protein: CASSQDGLDTGELFF.

This clone showed up just a few times. The CDR3 sequence is CASSSFSAGAVGNTIYF. CDR3 sequence (DNA): TGTGCCAGCAGCTCCTTCAGTGCGGGGGCTGTAGGAAACACCATATATTTT. The V call is TRBV7-2, the J call TRBJ1-3; tentatively, D is TRBD1 (6 bases). The germline V and J ends were trimmed by 4 bases and 4 bases, with 20 bases remaining between them. Germline V gene data show CDR1 as SGHTA and CDR2 as FQGNSA. The CDR3 spans 17 residues.

V usage is TRBV11-3 and J usage is TRBJ2-2, with 11 bases matching TRBD1. CDR1 and CDR2 from the germline V gene are SGHNT and YENEEA. CDR3 length: 16 residues. Trimming took 6 bases from V and 5 from J; bases not matched to a gene: 8. CDR3 amino acids: CASSPGQGAPTGELFF. DNA of the CDR3: TGTGCCAGCAGTCCCGGACAGGGGGCGCCGACCGGGGAGCTGTTTTTT.

The V gene is TRBV15, the J gene TRBJ2-3; D gene ambiguous. V was trimmed by 1 base and J by 2 bases, leaving 7 bases between them. From germline, CDR1 is LNHNV and CDR2 YYDKDF (reference sequence). The CDR3 consists of 14 residues. The CDR3 bases are TGTGCCACCAGCAGAGGTGATACCACAGATACGCAGTATTTT. Protein sequence: CATSRGDTTDTQYF.

This sequence joins TRBV7-3 and TRBJ2-3, with D perhaps TRBD1 (5 bases). The CDR3 has 14 residues. Germline CDR1 reads SGHTA; CDR2 reads FQGTGA. V lost 2 bases to trimming and J lost 5 bases, with 11 bases between them. DNA for the CDR3: TGTGCCAGCAGCTTACTAGGAACAGGAGATACGCAGTATTTT. Translating it yields CASSLLGTGDTQYF.

The chain joins TRBV27 to TRBJ1-5; D may be TRBD1 (5 bases). V was shortened by 8 bases and J by 1 base, with 9 bases between the two germline ends. CDR3 length equals 13 residues. Germline values: CDR1 MNHEY, CDR2 SMNVEV (reference sequence). The CDR3 DNA reads TGTGCCAGCTCTTACAGGAGCAATCAGCCCCAGCATTTT. Amino acids: CASSYRSNQPQHF.